This is a list of T cell receptor beta chains from one sample in a study of shared clonotypes between healthy human individuals. Data came from immunoSEQ multiplex PCR; TCRdb stores just in-frame clones and leaves some out. Found here are roughly 890,000 clones, nearly 95% of them singletons; the top ten hold 24%. Input material: naive CD8+ T cells sorted from blood. Receptors originate from a man aged 30 to 39 in good health. CDR3s include the opening cysteine and the closing phenylalanine or tryptophan. Each record gives: D gene, V gene, CDR3 length, J gene, clone size, CDR3 protein, CDR3 DNA. The D gene is left open where the match is weak. Part of the rows lack a size; the others show once, few, many or a class for expanded clones.

>NA|TRBV10-2|11|TRBJ1-1|once
CASGADSEAFF
TGCGCCAGCGGGGCAGACAGTGAAGCTTTCTTT
>NA|TRBV10-3|13|TRBJ1-1|once
CAISETTFYGAFF
TGTGCCATCAGTGAGACGACGTTTTACGGGGCTTTCTTT
>NA|TRBV25-1|16|TRBJ2-2|NA
CASSEYARLDTGELFF
TGTGCCAGCAGTGAATATGCCAGGCTAGACACCGGGGAGCTGTTTTTT
>NA|TRBV11-2|15|TRBJ2-3|NA
CASSLDRAGTDTQYF
TGTGCCAGCAGCTTAGACAGGGCCGGCACAGATACGCAGTATTTT
>TRBD2|TRBV7-9|19|TRBJ2-1|NA
CASSRRSQQLGDGGNEQFF
TGTGCCAGCAGCCGAAGGAGCCAGCAGCTAGGTGACGGGGGGAATGAGCAGTTCTTC
>NA|TRBV11-2|12|TRBJ2-1|NA
CASSREGGEQFF
TGTGCCAGCAGCCGAGAGGGGGGTGAGCAGTTCTTC
>NA|TRBV19|14|TRBJ2-7|NA
CASSIGQGDYEQYF
TGTGCCAGTAGTATAGGGCAGGGTGACTACGAGCAGTACTTC
>TRBD1|TRBV4-1|15|TRBJ1-1|NA
CASKHHRDSGTEAFF
TGCGCCAGCAAACACCACCGGGACAGCGGGACTGAAGCTTTCTTT
>TRBD2|TRBV5-1|19|TRBJ2-3|NA
CASSLRVPTSGGDADTQYF
TGCGCCAGCAGCTTACGCGTTCCTACTAGCGGGGGGGACGCAGATACGCAGTATTTT
>NA|TRBV28|14|TRBJ2-2|NA
CASSPLRNTGELFF
TGTGCCAGCAGCCCCCTAAGGAACACCGGGGAGCTGTTTTTT
>NA|TRBV6-4|16|TRBJ1-4|once
CVKLGEYISTNEKLFF
TGTGTCAAACTGGGCGAATATATTTCCACTAATGAAAAACTGTTTTTT
>NA|TRBV5-1|13|TRBJ2-5|NA
CASTRQEQETQYF
TGCGCCAGCACGAGACAGGAGCAAGAGACCCAGTACTTC
>TRBD1|TRBV19|13|TRBJ1-2|NA
CATDTGTGSGYTF
TGTGCCACCGATACCGGGACAGGGTCAGGCTACACCTTC
>NA|TRBV27|16|TRBJ1-5|few
CASSSSTGYSNQPQHF
TGTGCCAGCAGTTCCTCCACAGGGTATAGCAATCAGCCCCAGCATTTT
>TRBD2|TRBV27|15|TRBJ2-7|NA
CASSWTSAPPYEQYF
TGTGCCAGCAGTTGGACTAGCGCGCCTCCCTACGAGCAGTACTTC
>NA|TRBV7-3|17|TRBJ2-7|NA
CASSYRDNQPNPYEQYF
TGTGCCAGCAGCTACCGGGACAATCAGCCGAACCCCTACGAGCAGTACTTC
>NA|TRBV27|16|TRBJ2-7|NA
CASSLVRSGGNDEQYF
TGTGCCAGCAGTTTGGTAAGGTCAGGAGGTAATGACGAGCAGTACTTC
>NA|TRBV5-5|15|TRBJ1-5|NA
CASSPGDYSNQPQHF
TGTGCCAGCAGCCCAGGGGATTATAGCAATCAGCCCCAGCATTTT
>NA|TRBV5-1|15|TRBJ2-7|NA
CASSTDSTSSYEQYF
TGCGCCAGCAGCACCGACAGTACTAGCTCCTACGAGCAGTACTTC
>TRBD2|TRBV7-2|13|TRBJ2-7|NA
CASSLREGREQYF
TGTGCCAGCAGCTTGCGGGAGGGCCGCGAGCAGTACTTC
>NA|TRBV30|13|TRBJ2-7|NA
CAWSATTVYEQYF
TGTGCCTGGAGTGCGACTACAGTATACGAGCAGTACTTC
>TRBD2|TRBV5-1|18|TRBJ2-1|NA
CASSLEVLGGRVGNEQFF
TGCGCCAGCAGCTTGGAAGTCCTAGGCGGGAGGGTGGGGAATGAGCAGTTCTTC
>NA|TRBV6-5|13|TRBJ2-3|NA
CASSALVMDTQYF
TGTGCCAGCAGTGCCCTCGTAATGGATACGCAGTATTTT
>TRBD1|TRBV7-9|14|TRBJ2-5|few
CASSSPTGVETQYF
TGTGCCAGCAGCTCCCCCACAGGGGTAGAGACCCAGTACTTC
>NA|TRBV28|14|TRBJ2-5|NA
CASSSTGRRETQYF
TGTGCCAGCAGTTCCACAGGGCGTAGGGAGACCCAGTACTTC
>NA|TRBV10-2|15|TRBJ1-5|NA
CASRDGTGPRQPQHF
TGCGCCAGCAGGGATGGGACCGGACCAAGGCAGCCCCAGCATTTT
>TRBD2|TRBV7-9|16|TRBJ2-2|NA
CASSLPTSGNTGELFF
TGTGCCAGCAGCCTCCCGACTAGCGGGAACACCGGGGAGCTGTTTTTT
>TRBD1|TRBV5-6|16|TRBJ2-5|NA
CASSTNGQGLIETQYF
TGTGCCAGCAGCACCAACGGACAGGGATTAATAGAGACCCAGTACTTC
>NA|TRBV4-1|18|TRBJ2-4|NA
CASSPLLAGNLAKNIQYF
TGCGCCAGCAGCCCCCTCCTCGCGGGGAACTTAGCCAAAAACATTCAGTACTTC
>NA|TRBV2|11|TRBJ2-7|few
CATHGGVEQYF
TGTGCCACCCACGGAGGGGTCGAGCAGTACTTC
>TRBD1|TRBV10-1|14|TRBJ2-1|NA
CASSEARGYNEQFF
TGCGCCAGCAGTGAGGCCAGGGGGTACAATGAGCAGTTCTTC
>TRBD2|TRBV7-9|14|TRBJ2-7|NA
CASSFSGSHYEQYF
TGTGCCAGCAGCTTTAGCGGGAGCCACTACGAGCAGTACTTC
>NA|TRBV6-5|13|TRBJ1-1|NA
CATQSADHTEAFF
TGTGCCACTCAGTCCGCAGACCACACTGAAGCTTTCTTT
>NA|TRBV27|12|TRBJ2-5|NA
CASGLGGETQYF
TGTGCCAGCGGACTTGGAGGCGAGACCCAGTACTTC
>TRBD2|TRBV5-4|17|TRBJ2-1|NA
CASSLPLAGAIYNEQFF
TGTGCCAGCAGCTTGCCCTTAGCGGGAGCCATATACAATGAGCAGTTCTTC
>NA|TRBV5-1|13|TRBJ2-5|NA
CASSPDSQETQYF
TGCGCCAGCAGCCCGGACAGCCAAGAGACCCAGTACTTC
>TRBD1|TRBV11-2|14|TRBJ1-4|NA
CASSTGQGAGKLFF
TGTGCCAGCAGCACGGGACAGGGGGCCGGAAAACTGTTTTTT
>TRBD2|TRBV7-2|15|TRBJ2-1|once
CASSFLAGVWSEQFF
TGTGCCAGCAGCTTCCTAGCGGGAGTTTGGAGTGAGCAGTTCTTC
>NA|TRBV9|16|TRBJ1-3|NA
CASSPIQDLSGNTIYF
TGTGCCAGCAGCCCAATACAGGACCTCTCTGGAAACACCATATATTTT
>NA|TRBV11-2|16|TRBJ2-3|once
CASSRGPGRDTDTQYF
TGTGCCAGCAGCCGAGGTCCGGGACGTGACACAGATACGCAGTATTTT
>NA|TRBV9|16|TRBJ2-1|NA
CASSVEGGGSYNEQFF
TGTGCCAGCAGCGTTGAGGGTGGGGGCTCCTACAATGAGCAGTTCTTC
>TRBD2|TRBV27|18|TRBJ2-3|once
CASSLFTSTSGGTDTQYF
TGTGCCAGCAGTTTATTCACGTCGACTAGCGGGGGCACAGATACGCAGTATTTT
>TRBD2|TRBV27|14|TRBJ2-1|NA
CASSHGTNYNEQFF
TGTGCCAGCAGTCACGGGACTAACTACAATGAGCAGTTCTTC
>NA|TRBV27|14|TRBJ2-1|NA
CASSFYGVINEQFF
TGTGCCAGCAGTTTTTATGGGGTTATAAATGAGCAGTTCTTC
>NA|TRBV30|13|TRBJ1-1|many
CAWSRSPNTEAFF
TGTGCCTGGAGTCGGAGCCCTAACACTGAAGCTTTCTTT
>TRBD1|TRBV7-9|14|TRBJ2-1|few
CASSTGAQYNEQFF
TGTGCCAGCAGCACAGGGGCCCAATACAATGAGCAGTTCTTC
>NA|TRBV27|14|TRBJ2-5|once
CASSSSTGAETQYF
TGTGCCAGCAGTTCCTCGACGGGGGCGGAGACCCAGTACTTC
>TRBD1|TRBV19|15|TRBJ2-1|NA
CASSIGTGLYNEQFF
TGTGCCAGTAGTATAGGGACAGGGTTATACAATGAGCAGTTCTTC
>NA|TRBV27|15|TRBJ1-4|NA
CASSPLPGMAEKLFF
TGTGCCAGCAGCCCACTTCCGGGGATGGCTGAAAAACTGTTTTTT
>TRBD2|TRBV11-2|15|TRBJ2-1|NA
CASRSSGSVYNEQFF
TGTGCCAGCAGATCCAGCGGGAGTGTATACAATGAGCAGTTCTTC